A single sample gave rise to the 20 T cell receptor beta chains below, sequenced in a study of T cells in Graves' hyperthyroidism and ophthalmopathy. RNA transcripts yielded amplified TCR beta CDR3 regions. Primed by the HTBI set, a first-round RT-PCR was run on the TCR CDR3. TCRdb reprocessed the multiplex PCR reads with MiXCR, giving one entry per CDR3 protein. Among fewer than 900,000 distinct CDR3 sequences listed, approximately 16% were seen once. The specimen was blood. The source of these receptors is a man between 18 and 35 years old with Graves' hyperthyroidism.

This clonotype has just a few counts. The CDR3 DNA is TGTGCCAGCAGCTTAGAATGGCCAGGGGCGTACGAGCAGTACTTC. Residues: CASSLEWPGAYEQYF. The chain combines TRBV11-1 with TRBJ2-7; perhaps TRBD1 as D (6 bases). The CDR3 is made up of 15 amino acids. Trimming shortened V by 1 base and J by 4 bases, and 14 bases separated the two germline ends. The V gene's germline CDR1 is SGHAT and CDR2 FQDESV (reference sequence).

This clonotype was seen only a few times. The J gene is TRBJ2-7, the V gene TRBV27; 7 positions agree with TRBD1. With V trimmed by 3 bases and J by 7 bases, 9 bases remained unmatched. The germline gives CDR1 MNHEY, CDR2 SMNVEV (reference sequence). This CDR3 has 14 residues. CDR3 coding DNA: TGTGCCAGCAGTTTCCACGACAGGGTTAGAGAGCAGTACTTC. This gives the protein CASSFHDRVREQYF.

In this sample, this clonotype turned up many times. The chain carries TRBV7-8 and TRBJ2-7; 9 bases agree with TRBD2. This CDR3 region has 16 residues. Germline V gives CDR1 SGHVS, CDR2 FQNEAQ. The J segment lost 2 bases and the V segment lost 3 bases, leaving 8 bases of the junction unmatched. The CDR3 protein is CASSFALAGAAYEQYF. The CDR3 region has the DNA TGTGCCAGCAGCTTCGCATTAGCGGGAGCGGCCTACGAGCAGTACTTC.

Concerning this clonotype: The junction does not match germline at one end; this may be a read error. J is TRBJ2-5 and V is TRBV11-2; tentatively, D is TRBD1 or TRBD2 (5 bases each). Germline CDR1 SGHAT, CDR2 FQNNGV. CDR3 length: 14 amino acids. Here the CDR3 DNA reads TGTGCCAGCAGCTTAGAGCTAGGGACCGGGACCCTGTACTTC. As protein: CASSLELGTGTLYF.

In this sample, this clonotype turned up many times. The V gene is TRBV6-1, the J gene TRBJ2-3; TRBD1 aligns across 11 bases. CDR3 size: 15 residues. CDR1 and CDR2 (germline): MNHNS, SASEGT. The V segment lost 5 bases and the J segment 4 bases; nucleotides outside the gene matches: 5. The CDR3 loop reads CASSWTGGDSDTQYF. The CDR3 DNA is TGTGCCAGCAGTTGGACAGGGGGCGACTCAGATACGCAGTATTTT.

At least ten counts were recorded for this clonotype. The J gene is TRBJ2-1, the V gene TRBV24-1; D is perhaps TRBD1 or TRBD2 (5 bases each). The ends were cut back, 0 bases at V and 0 bases at J, with 8 bases in the middle. This CDR3 has 16 residues. CDR1 is KGHDR, CDR2 SFDVKD, per germline. CDR3 amino acids: CATSDLGTSSYNEQFF. The CDR3, as DNA: TGTGCCACCAGTGATTTGGGGACGAGCTCCTACAATGAGCAGTTCTTC.

The chain carries TRBV24-1 and TRBJ1-2; TRBD1 aligns across 8 bases. V was clipped by 5 bases and J by 7 bases; unmatched bases: 17. Germline-derived CDR1 and CDR2 are KGHDR and SFDVKD. The CDR3 totals 17 residues. The CDR3 DNA sequence: TGTGCCACCAGTGCCTCCGGGCAGGGGGCCCAGAACAGTGGCTACACCTTC. Protein product: CATSASGQGAQNSGYTF.

The chain couples TRBV19 to TRBJ1-5; D is unclear. CDR1 and CDR2 from the germline V gene are LNHDA and SQIVND (reference sequence). V lost 5 bases and J 2 bases, leaving 16 bases between the germline ends. There are 16 residues in the CDR3. The CDR3 here is CASSLLMRQRNQPQHF. In nucleotides, the CDR3 is TGTGCCAGTAGTCTTCTTATGAGACAACGCAATCAGCCCCAGCATTTT.

This clonotype has at least ten counts. The rearrangement links TRBV20-1 to TRBJ2-7, with D perhaps TRBD2 (6 bases). The CDR3 is 13 amino acids. V was clipped by 3 bases and J by 0 bases, with 9 bases between them. Looked up from germline, CDR1 is DFQATT and CDR2 is SNEGSKA (reference sequence). The CDR3 loop reads CSARGGGSYEQYF. CDR3 bases: TGCAGTGCTAGGGGAGGCGGCTCCTACGAGCAGTACTTC.

This clonotype was found many times. V usage is TRBV7-9 and J usage is TRBJ2-1; 8 positions agree with TRBD1. J was trimmed by 10 bases and V by 5 bases; bases with no gene match: 13. CDR3 length: 15 residues. Germline assignment: CDR1 SEHNR and CDR2 FQNEAQ (reference sequence). Here the CDR3 reads CASSRAAGGIVEQFF. CDR3 nucleotides: TGTGCCAGCAGCCGAGCGGCAGGGGGCATCGTCGAGCAGTTCTTC.

The chain has TRBV9 and TRBJ2-6; D is unclear. In germline, CDR1 is SGDLS, CDR2 YYNGEE. The CDR3 runs 16 residues. V was shortened by 2 bases and J by 0 bases, with 9 bases between the two germline ends. CDR3 loop: CASSVTTGSGANVLTF. In DNA form, the CDR3 reads TGTGCCAGCAGCGTCACGACGGGCTCTGGGGCCAACGTCCTGACTTTC.

This clonotype was seen only a few times. The J gene is TRBJ1-4, the V gene TRBV9; 9 bases line up with TRBD1. The CDR3 contains 14 residues. J gave up 5 bases and V 4 bases, and 3 bases lay outside the gene matches. Germline loops: CDR1 SGDLS, CDR2 YYNGEE. The CDR3 DNA reads as TGTGCCAGCAGCACGACAGGGGGAAATGAAAAACTGTTTTTT. Its protein product is CASSTTGGNEKLFF.

This clonotype was detected ten times or more. The chain links TRBV20-1 to TRBJ2-1; D might be TRBD1 (7 bases). Per germline, CDR1 DFQATT and CDR2 SNEGSKA (reference sequence). CDR3 size: 15 residues. The V gene lost 3 bases and the J gene lost 3 bases, with 15 bases spanning the gap. The CDR3 protein is CSARDGRQGYNEQFF. CDR3 in DNA: TGCAGTGCTAGGGACGGGAGACAGGGCTACAATGAGCAGTTCTTC.

This clonotype came up many times. The chain recombines TRBV27 with TRBJ2-1, with TRBD1 as a possible D gene (5 bases). There are 16 residues in the CDR3. V dropped 5 bases and J dropped 4 bases, with 18 bases sitting between them. CDR1 is MNHEY, CDR2 SMNVEV, per germline (reference sequence). The CDR3 coding sequence is TGTGCCAGCAGTACCATCGGCAGGGAAGCTTACAATGAGCAGTTCTTC. Residues: CASSTIGREAYNEQFF.

The chain employs TRBV13 and TRBJ2-6; D could derive from TRBD1 or TRBD2 (5 bases each). The V gene's germline CDR1 is PRHDT and CDR2 FYEKMQ (reference sequence). V was pared by 1 base and J by 4 bases, with 17 bases between. CDR3 length: 18 amino acids. CDR3 DNA sequence: TGTGCCAGCAGCTTAGTGGCAGGGAGCCACCCCGGGGCCAACGTCCTGACTTTC. Its translation: CASSLVAGSHPGANVLTF.

This clonotype was picked up many times. The chain couples TRBV6-1 to TRBJ2-7; D is ambiguous. Trimming removed 8 bases at V and 0 bases at J, with 20 bases between. The CDR3 has 16 residues. Germline V gene sequence: CDR1 MNHNS, CDR2 SASEGT. CDR3 DNA: TGTGCCAGCTCTCCCAATCCAGGACGGAGCTCCTACGAGCAGTACTTC. Amino acid sequence: CASSPNPGRSSYEQYF.

This clonotype has only a few counts. The chain links TRBV27 to TRBJ2-7; the D gene is possibly TRBD2 (5 bases). The CDR3 has 12 residues. Trimming pared 6 bases from V and 6 bases from J, leaving 12 bases between. The germline gives CDR1 MNHEY, CDR2 SMNVEV (reference sequence). CDR3 in DNA: TGTGCCAGCAGCCGATGGGCGGGCGAGCAGTACTTC. As protein: CASSRWAGEQYF.

At least ten counts were recorded for this clonotype. The chain employs TRBV2 and TRBJ2-7; 7 nucleotides line up with TRBD1. Germline CDR1 SNHLY, CDR2 FYNNEI. The length of the CDR3 is 14 residues. J was trimmed by 6 bases and V by 4 bases; bases with no gene match: 9. The chain's CDR3 is CASSVRDSLGEQYF. In DNA, the CDR3 is TGTGCCAGCAGTGTCCGGGACAGCCTTGGCGAGCAGTACTTC.

The chain links TRBV5-1 to TRBJ2-4, with TRBD1 as a possible D gene (6 bases). The CDR3 totals 23 residues. The V end was cut by 0 bases, the J end by 2 bases, with 33 bases between. Germline V gene lookup returns CDR1 SGHRS and CDR2 YFSETQ. The CDR3 here is CASSLAWSVGPTSHWGPKNIQYF. The CDR3 nucleotides are TGCGCCAGCAGCTTGGCGTGGTCCGTAGGGCCCACGTCGCATTGGGGGCCCAAAAACATTCAGTACTTC.

The chain couples TRBV7-9 to TRBJ1-1; D may be TRBD1 (5 bases). The CDR3 has 15 amino acids. From germline, CDR1 is SEHNR and CDR2 FQNEAQ (reference sequence). With 1 base removed from V and 2 bases from J, the gap between germline ends came to 11 bases. CDR3 loop: CASSLEGTVNTEAFF. The CDR3 DNA is TGTGCCAGCAGCTTAGAAGGGACTGTAAACACTGAAGCTTTCTTT.